Described below is a single T cell receptor beta chain sequence and its context. The antigen is not known. This CDR3 is 18 amino acids long. CDR1 is SEHNR, CDR2 FQNEAQ, per germline (reference sequence). These data originate in a study of beta chain features in type 1 diabetes. Study overall: Patients looked much like healthy donors when it came to age, gender and cell yields. In all, 107,917,701 sorted cells from all samples were analyzed. Findings and caveats of the study: A moderate, significant TCRB CDR3 shortening appeared in type 1 diabetes across four CD4+ subsets. HLA influence on TCRB rearrangement stayed unresolved here.

The study reverse transcribed the entire isolated RNA, so it sequenced expressed TCRB transcripts. Sequencing of naive, central memory and regulatory T cell samples gave an average of roughly 3.6 million reads. Assay: immunoSEQ multiplex PCR; the TCRdb copy retains only in-frame clones and omits some. In the table there are about 52,000 clones, under 55% of which are singletons. This receptor was taken from a man aged 30-40 years with type 1 diabetes. The chain couples TRBV7-9 to TRBJ2-5; 11 bases fit TRBD2. Near its end, the DNA agrees better with TRBJ2-7, so the J call may be wrong. The sequencing sample was made of Tregs from blood. This CDR3 is CASSFRLAGGGSSYEQYF. CDR3 DNA: TGTGCCAGCAGCTTTAGGCTAGCGGGAGGCGGGAGCTCCTACGAGCAGTACTTC.